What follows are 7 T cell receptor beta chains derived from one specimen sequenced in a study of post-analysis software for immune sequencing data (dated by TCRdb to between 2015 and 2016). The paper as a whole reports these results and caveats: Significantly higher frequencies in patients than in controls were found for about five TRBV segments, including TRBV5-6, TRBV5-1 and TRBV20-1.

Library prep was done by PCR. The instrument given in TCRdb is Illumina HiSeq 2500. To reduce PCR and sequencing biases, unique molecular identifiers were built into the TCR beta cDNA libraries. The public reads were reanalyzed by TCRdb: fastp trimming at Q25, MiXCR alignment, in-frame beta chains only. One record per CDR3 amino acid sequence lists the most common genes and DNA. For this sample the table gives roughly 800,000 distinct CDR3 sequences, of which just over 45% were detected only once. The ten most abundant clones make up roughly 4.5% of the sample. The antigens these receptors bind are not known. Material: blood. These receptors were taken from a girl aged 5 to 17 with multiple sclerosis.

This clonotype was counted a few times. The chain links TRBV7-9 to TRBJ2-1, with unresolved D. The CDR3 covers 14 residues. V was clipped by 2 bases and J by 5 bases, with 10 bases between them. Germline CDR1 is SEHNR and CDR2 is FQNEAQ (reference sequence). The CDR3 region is CASSLQSHHNEQFF. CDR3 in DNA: TGTGCCAGCAGCTTACAGAGCCACCACAATGAGCAGTTCTTC. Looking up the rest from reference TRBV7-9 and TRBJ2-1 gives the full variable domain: DTGVSQNPRHKITKRGQNVTFRCDPISEHNRLYWYRQTLGQGPEFLTYFQNEAQLEKSRLLSDRFSAERPKGSFSTLEIQRTEQGDSAMYLCASSLQSHHNEQFFGPGTRLTVL.

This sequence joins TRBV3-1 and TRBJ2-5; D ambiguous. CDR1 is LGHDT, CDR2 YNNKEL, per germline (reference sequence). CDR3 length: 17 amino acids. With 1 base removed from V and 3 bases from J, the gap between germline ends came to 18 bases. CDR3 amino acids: CASSQGQPPRLKETQYF. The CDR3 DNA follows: TGTGCCAGCAGCCAAGGTCAGCCACCACGACTCAAAGAGACCCAGTACTTC.

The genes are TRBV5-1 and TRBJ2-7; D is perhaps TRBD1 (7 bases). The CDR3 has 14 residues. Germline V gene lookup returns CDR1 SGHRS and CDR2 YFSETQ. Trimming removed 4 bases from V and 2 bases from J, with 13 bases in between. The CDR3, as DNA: TGCGCCAGCAGCGCGGGACAGACTACCTACGAGCAGTACTTC. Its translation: CASSAGQTTYEQYF.

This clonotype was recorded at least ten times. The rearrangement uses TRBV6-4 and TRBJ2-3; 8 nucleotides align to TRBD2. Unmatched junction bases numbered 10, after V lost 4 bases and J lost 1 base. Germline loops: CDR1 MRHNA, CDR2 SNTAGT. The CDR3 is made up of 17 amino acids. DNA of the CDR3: TGTGCCAGCAGTGTAGAGCCGGGAGGGCCCTGCACAGATACGCAGTATTTT. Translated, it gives CASSVEPGGPCTDTQYF.

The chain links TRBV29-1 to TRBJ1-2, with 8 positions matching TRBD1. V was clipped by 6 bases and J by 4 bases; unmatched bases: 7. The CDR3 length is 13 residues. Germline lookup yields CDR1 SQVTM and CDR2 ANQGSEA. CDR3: CSVVGQGGYGYTF. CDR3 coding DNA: TGCAGCGTGGTTGGACAGGGCGGCTATGGCTACACCTTC.

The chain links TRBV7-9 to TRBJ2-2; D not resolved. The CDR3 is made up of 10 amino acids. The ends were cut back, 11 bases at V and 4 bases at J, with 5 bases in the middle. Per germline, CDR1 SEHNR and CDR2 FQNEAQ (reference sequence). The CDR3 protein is CAGTTGELFF. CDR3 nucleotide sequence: TGTGCCGGTACCACCGGGGAGCTGTTTTTT.

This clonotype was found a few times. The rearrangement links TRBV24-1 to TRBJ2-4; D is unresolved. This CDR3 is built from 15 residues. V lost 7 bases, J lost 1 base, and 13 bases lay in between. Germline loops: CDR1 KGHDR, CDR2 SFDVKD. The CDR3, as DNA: TGTGCCACCAGCTCTGGGCAGAGGGCCAAAAACATTCAGTACTTC. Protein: CATSSGQRAKNIQYF.